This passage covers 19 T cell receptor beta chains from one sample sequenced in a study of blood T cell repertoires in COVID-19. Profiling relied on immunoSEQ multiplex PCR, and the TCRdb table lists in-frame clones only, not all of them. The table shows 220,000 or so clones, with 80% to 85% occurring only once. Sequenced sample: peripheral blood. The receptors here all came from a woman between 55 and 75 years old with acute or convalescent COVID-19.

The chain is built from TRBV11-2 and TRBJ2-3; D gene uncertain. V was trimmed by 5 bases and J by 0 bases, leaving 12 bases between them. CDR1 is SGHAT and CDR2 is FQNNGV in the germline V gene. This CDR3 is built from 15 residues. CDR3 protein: CASSTWRTSTDTQYF. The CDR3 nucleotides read TGTGCCAGCAGCACCTGGAGAACTAGCACAGATACGCAGTATTTT.

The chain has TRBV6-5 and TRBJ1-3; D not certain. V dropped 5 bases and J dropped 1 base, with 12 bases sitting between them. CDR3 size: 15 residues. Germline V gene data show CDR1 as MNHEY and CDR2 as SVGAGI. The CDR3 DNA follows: TGTGCCAGCAGTCGAAGACTGACGTCTGGAAACACCATATATTTT. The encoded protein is CASSRRLTSGNTIYF.

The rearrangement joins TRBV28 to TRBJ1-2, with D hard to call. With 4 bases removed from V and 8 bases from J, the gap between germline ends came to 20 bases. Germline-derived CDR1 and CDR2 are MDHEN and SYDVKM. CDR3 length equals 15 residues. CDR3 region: CASSSPGSRSGGYTF. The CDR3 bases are TGTGCCAGCAGTTCACCCGGGTCCAGAAGTGGCGGCTACACCTTC.

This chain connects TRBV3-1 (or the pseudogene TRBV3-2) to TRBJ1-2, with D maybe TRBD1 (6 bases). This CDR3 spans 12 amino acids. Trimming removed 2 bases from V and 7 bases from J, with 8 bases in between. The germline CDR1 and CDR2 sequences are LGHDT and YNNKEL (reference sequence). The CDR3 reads CASSQTGLGYTF. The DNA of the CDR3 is TGTGCCAGCAGCCAAACAGGGCTTGGCTACACCTTC.

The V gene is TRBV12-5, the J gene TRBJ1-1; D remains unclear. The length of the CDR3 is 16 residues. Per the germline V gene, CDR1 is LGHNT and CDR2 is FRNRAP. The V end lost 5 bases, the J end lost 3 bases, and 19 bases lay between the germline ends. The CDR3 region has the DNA TGTGCTAGTGGTGGCCTGGGAGGTCTCGAGGACACTGAAGCTTTCTTT. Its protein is CASGGLGGLEDTEAFF.

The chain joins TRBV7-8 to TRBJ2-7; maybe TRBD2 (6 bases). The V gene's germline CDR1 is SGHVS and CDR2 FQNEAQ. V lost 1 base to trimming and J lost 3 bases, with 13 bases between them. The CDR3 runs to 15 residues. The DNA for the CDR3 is TGTGCCAGCAGCTTAGAGGCGGGATTCGACTACGAGCAGTACTTC. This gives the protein CASSLEAGFDYEQYF.

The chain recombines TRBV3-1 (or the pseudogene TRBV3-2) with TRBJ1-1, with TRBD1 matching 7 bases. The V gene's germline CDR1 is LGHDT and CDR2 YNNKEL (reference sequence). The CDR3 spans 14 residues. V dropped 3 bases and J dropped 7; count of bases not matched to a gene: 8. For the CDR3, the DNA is TGTGCCAGCAGCCATCTAGACAGGGCGGGTGAAGCTTTCTTT. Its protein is CASSHLDRAGEAFF.

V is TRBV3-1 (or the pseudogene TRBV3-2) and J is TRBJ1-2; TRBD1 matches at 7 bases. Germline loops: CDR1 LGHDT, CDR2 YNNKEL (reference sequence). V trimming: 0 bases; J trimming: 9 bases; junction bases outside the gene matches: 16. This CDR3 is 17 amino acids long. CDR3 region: CASSQDPGRGSNKSYTF. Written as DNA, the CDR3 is TGTGCCAGCAGCCAAGATCCGGGCAGGGGGAGTAATAAAAGCTACACCTTC.

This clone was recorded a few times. The CDR3 reads CASSSQGAHTEAFF. As DNA, the CDR3 is TGTGCCAGCAGCTCACAGGGGGCCCACACTGAAGCTTTCTTT. V and J are TRBV7-3 and TRBJ1-1, with 9 nucleotides matching TRBD1. The CDR3 is made up of 14 amino acids. The J segment lost 3 bases and the V segment lost 4 bases, leaving 3 bases of the junction unmatched. The V gene's germline CDR1 is SGHTA and CDR2 FQGTGA.

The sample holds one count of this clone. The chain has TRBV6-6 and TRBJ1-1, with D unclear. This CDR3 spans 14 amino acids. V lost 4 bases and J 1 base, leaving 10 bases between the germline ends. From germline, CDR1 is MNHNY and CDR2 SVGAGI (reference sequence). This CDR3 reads CASSFREGNTEAFF. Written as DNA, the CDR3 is TGTGCCAGCAGTTTCCGCGAGGGGAACACTGAAGCTTTCTTT.

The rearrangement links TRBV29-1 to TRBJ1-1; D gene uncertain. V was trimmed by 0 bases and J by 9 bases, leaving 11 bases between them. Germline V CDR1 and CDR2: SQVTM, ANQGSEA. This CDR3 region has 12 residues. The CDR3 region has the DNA TGCAGCGTTGAAGAATTGGCTTCCCAAGCTTTCTTT. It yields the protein CSVEELASQAFF.

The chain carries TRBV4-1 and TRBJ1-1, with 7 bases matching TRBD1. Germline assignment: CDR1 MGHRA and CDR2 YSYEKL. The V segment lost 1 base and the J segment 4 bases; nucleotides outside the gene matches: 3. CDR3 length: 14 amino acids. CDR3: CASSQVPGGTEAFF. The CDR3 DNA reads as TGCGCCAGCAGCCAAGTTCCAGGGGGCACTGAAGCTTTCTTT.

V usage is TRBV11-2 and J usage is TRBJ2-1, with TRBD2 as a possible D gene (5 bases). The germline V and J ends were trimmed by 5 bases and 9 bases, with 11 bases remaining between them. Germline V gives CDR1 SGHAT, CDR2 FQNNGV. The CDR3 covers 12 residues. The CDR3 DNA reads TGTGCCAGCAGCGCCCGCGGGTCTGAGCAGTTCTTC. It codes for CASSARGSEQFF. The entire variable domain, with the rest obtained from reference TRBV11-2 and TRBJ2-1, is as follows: EAGVAQSPRYKIIEKRQSVAFWCNPISGHATLYWYQQILGQGPKLLIQFQNNGVVDDSQLPKDRFSAERLKGVDSTLKIQPAKLEDSAVYLCASSARGSEQFFGPGTRLTVL.

For the CDR3, the DNA is TGTGCCAGCACCGTTGGGGCCTCTGAAGCTTTCTTT. As protein: CASTVGASEAFF. The genes are TRBV19 and TRBJ1-1; weak D call: TRBD1 (5 bases). The length of the CDR3 is 12 residues. CDR1 and CDR2 from the germline V gene are LNHDA and SQIVND (reference sequence). Trimming took 9 bases from V and 6 from J, leaving 14 bases between them.

DNA for the CDR3: TGTGCCAGCAGCCAAGACGAGGGCACCTATGGCTACACCTTC. Protein sequence: CASSQDEGTYGYTF. The chain couples TRBV3-1 (or the pseudogene TRBV3-2) to TRBJ1-2; D uncertain. The germline gives CDR1 LGHDT, CDR2 YNNKEL (reference sequence). This CDR3 contains 14 residues. V dropped 0 bases and J dropped 4 bases, with 9 bases sitting between them.

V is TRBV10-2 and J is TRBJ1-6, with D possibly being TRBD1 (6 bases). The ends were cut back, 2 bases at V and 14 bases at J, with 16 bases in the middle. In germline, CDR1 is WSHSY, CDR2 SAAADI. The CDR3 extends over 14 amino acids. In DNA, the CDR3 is TGCGCCAGCAGTGAGACGGGAACAGGGAAGGCCCTCCACTTT. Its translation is CASSETGTGKALHF.

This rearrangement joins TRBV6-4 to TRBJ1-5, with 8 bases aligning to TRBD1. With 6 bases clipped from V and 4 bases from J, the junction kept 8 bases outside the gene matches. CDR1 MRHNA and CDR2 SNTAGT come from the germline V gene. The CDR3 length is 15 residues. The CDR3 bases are TGTGCCAGCAGGGATGGACAGGGTCTGAATCAGCCCCAGCATTTT. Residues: CASRDGQGLNQPQHF.

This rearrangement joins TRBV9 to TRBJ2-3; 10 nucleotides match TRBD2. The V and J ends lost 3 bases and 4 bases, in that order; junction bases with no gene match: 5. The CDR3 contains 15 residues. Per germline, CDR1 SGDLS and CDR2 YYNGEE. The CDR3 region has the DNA TGTGCCAGCAGCGCGAGCGGGGGGGCGGCAGATACGCAGTATTTT. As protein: CASSASGGAADTQYF.

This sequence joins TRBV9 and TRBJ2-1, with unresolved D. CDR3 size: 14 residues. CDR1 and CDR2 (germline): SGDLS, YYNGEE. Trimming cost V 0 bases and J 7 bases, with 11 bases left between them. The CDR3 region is CASSVEYRGNEQFF. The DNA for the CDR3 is TGTGCCAGCAGCGTAGAATATAGAGGAAATGAGCAGTTCTTC.